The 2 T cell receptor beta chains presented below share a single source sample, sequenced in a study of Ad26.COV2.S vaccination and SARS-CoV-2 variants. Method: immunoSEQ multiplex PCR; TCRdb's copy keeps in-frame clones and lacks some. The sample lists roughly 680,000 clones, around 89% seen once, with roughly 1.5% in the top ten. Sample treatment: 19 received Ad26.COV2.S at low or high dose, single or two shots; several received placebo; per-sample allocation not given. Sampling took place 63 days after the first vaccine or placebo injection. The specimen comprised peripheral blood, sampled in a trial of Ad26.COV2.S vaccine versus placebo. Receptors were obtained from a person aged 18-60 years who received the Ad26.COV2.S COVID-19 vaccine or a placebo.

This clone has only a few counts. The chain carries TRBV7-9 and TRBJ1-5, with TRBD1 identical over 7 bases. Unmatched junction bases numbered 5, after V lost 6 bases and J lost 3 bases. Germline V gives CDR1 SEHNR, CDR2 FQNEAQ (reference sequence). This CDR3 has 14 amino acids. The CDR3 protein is CASSSGGTNQPQHF. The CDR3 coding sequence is TGTGCCAGCAGTTCAGGGGGGACCAATCAGCCCCAGCATTTT.

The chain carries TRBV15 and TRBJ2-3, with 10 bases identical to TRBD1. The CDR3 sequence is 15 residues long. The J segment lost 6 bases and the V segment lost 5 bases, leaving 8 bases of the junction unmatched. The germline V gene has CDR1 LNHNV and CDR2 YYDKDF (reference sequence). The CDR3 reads CATSVPGTGVDTQYF. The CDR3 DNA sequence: TGTGCCACCAGCGTTCCCGGGACAGGGGTCGATACGCAGTATTTT.